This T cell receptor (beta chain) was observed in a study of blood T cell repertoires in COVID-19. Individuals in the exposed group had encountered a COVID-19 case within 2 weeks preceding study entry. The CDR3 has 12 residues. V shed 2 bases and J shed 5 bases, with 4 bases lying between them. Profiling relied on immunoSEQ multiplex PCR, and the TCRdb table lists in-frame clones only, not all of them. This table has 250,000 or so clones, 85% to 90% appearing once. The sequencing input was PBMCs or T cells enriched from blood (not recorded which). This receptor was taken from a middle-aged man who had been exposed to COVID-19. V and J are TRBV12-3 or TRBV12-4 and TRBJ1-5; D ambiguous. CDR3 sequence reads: CASSLYHQPQHF. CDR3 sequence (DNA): TGTGCCAGCAGTTTATATCATCAGCCCCAGCATTTT.